The entry below describes one T cell receptor (beta chain). Germline V lookup: CDR1 GTSNPN, CDR2 SVGIG (reference sequence). The CDR3 is 15 amino acids. Germline trimming cut 1 base from V and 5 bases from J; bases unmatched to any gene: 4. The entry originates in a study of blood T cell repertoires in COVID-19. Turning to the study itself: Acute and convalescent COVID-19 samples came from the United States, Italy and Spain. PBMCs, B-cell-depleted T cells, or T cells provided the cDNA or gDNA that made up the material.

Per the authors' pipeline: Amplification of reference gene primers provided the estimated nucleated cell counts. Assay used: immunoSEQ multiplex PCR; TCRdb lists only in-frame clones, some missing. That table gives V, J and clone size, and the DNA gave D and trimming. The sample lists approximately 180,000 clones, more than 70% occurring once. Sequenced input: peripheral blood. V and J are TRBV30 and TRBJ2-5, with TRBD2 identical over 13 bases. This clonotype was obtained from a man aged 35 to 55 with active or convalescent COVID-19. This CDR3 reads CAWSGTSGSFETQYF. The CDR3 DNA sequence: TGTGCCTGGAGTGGGACTAGCGGGAGTTTCGAGACCCAGTACTTC.